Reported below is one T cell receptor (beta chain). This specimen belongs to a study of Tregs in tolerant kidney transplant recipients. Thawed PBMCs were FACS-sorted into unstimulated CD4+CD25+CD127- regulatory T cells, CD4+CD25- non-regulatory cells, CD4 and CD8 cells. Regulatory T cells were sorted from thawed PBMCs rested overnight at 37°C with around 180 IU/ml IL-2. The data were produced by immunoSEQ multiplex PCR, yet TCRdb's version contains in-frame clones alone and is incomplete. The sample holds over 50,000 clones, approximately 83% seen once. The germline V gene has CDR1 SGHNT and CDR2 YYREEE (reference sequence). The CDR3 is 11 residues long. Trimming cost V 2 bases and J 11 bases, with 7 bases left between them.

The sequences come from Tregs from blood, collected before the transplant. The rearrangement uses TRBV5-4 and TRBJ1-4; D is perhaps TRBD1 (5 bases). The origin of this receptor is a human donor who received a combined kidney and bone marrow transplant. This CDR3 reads CASSFRGKLFF. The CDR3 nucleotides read TGTGCCAGCAGCTTCCGGGGGAAACTGTTTTTT.